The 32 T cell receptor beta chains presented below share a single source sample, sequenced in a study of blood T cell repertoires in COVID-19. Measured with immunoSEQ multiplex PCR; TCRdb has only the in-frame clones, and not every one. This table has under 200,000 clones, about 89% appearing once. Material for sequencing was PBMCs or T cells enriched from blood (not recorded which). These TCRs come from a woman aged 18-29 years who had recovered from COVID-19.

This CDR3 is CASGRAGGLLTEAFF. The CDR3 DNA follows: TGTGCCAGCGGTCGGGCAGGGGGTTTGTTGACTGAAGCTTTCTTT. The genes are TRBV28 and TRBJ1-1; 7 bases align to TRBD1. This CDR3 has 15 amino acids. J gave up 5 bases and V 8 bases, and 14 bases lay outside the gene matches. Per germline, CDR1 MDHEN and CDR2 SYDVKM.

V usage is TRBV11-2 and J usage is TRBJ2-1; D gene ambiguous. The length of the CDR3 is 12 residues. Germline loops: CDR1 SGHAT, CDR2 FQNNGV. Trimming took off 3 bases at V and 5 bases at J, with 5 bases between the two ends. The CDR3 nucleotides are TGTGCCAGCAGCTTTCAGGACAATGAGCAGTTCTTC. Its protein product is CASSFQDNEQFF.

This clone occurred once. The chain carries TRBV30 and TRBJ2-5; the match to TRBD2 covers 8 bases. Germline V gives CDR1 GTSNPN, CDR2 SVGIG (reference sequence). This CDR3 is built from 15 residues. The ends lost 3 bases at V and 11 bases at J; junction bases unmatched: 17. DNA of the CDR3: TGTGCCTGGAGCAACACTACCACGGGGGGGGCTGTTCAGTACTTC. Its translation is CAWSNTTTGGAVQYF.

In its sample, this clone was seen a few times. The CDR3 region has the DNA TGTGCCACCAGTGATTCCCCGAATGAAAAACTGTTTTTT. As protein: CATSDSPNEKLFF. The rearrangement joins TRBV24-1 to TRBJ1-4; D uncertain. V shed 2 bases and J shed 5 bases, with 5 bases lying between them. Per the germline V gene, CDR1 is KGHDR and CDR2 is SFDVKD. The CDR3 covers 13 residues.

This chain connects TRBV13 to TRBJ2-7; 7 bases agree with TRBD2. CDR1 and CDR2 from the germline V gene are PRHDT and FYEKMQ (reference sequence). There are 16 residues in the CDR3. V lost 6 bases to trimming and J lost 6 bases; unmatched junction nucleotides: 17. DNA for the CDR3: TGTGCCAGCAGGGTGAAAGCGGGGTACCCCTACTCCGAGCAGTACTTC. Translating gives CASRVKAGYPYSEQYF. The complete variable domain, with remaining parts taken from reference TRBV13 and TRBJ2-7, reads AAGVIQSPRHLIKEKRETATLKCYPIPRHDTVYWYQQGPGQDPQFLISFYEKMQSDKGSIPDRFSAQQFSDYHSELNMSSLELGDSALYFCASRVKAGYPYSEQYFGPGTRLTVT.

The chain couples TRBV6-5 to TRBJ1-6; D unresolved. From germline, CDR1 is MNHEY and CDR2 SVGAGI. This CDR3 comprises 14 residues. With 0 bases removed from V and 6 bases from J, the gap between germline ends came to 6 bases. For the CDR3, the DNA is TGTGCCAGCAGTTACTCGGCTTCTAATTCACCCCTCCACTTT. This sequence encodes CASSYSASNSPLHF.

This chain links TRBV5-1 with TRBJ2-5; possibly TRBD1 for D (5 bases). This CDR3 contains 14 residues. The germline gives CDR1 SGHRS, CDR2 YFSETQ. Trimming took off 3 bases at V and 2 bases at J, with 11 bases between the two ends. The CDR3 sequence is CASSYGQSQETQYF. As DNA, the CDR3 is TGCGCCAGCAGCTATGGACAATCGCAAGAGACCCAGTACTTC.

This chain uses TRBV2 with TRBJ1-6; TRBD1 matches at 7 bases. CDR1 is SNHLY, CDR2 FYNNEI, per germline. This CDR3 has 16 amino acids. V lost 4 bases and J lost 0; bases outside the gene matches: 3. CDR3 in DNA: TGTGCCAGCAGTGGGACAGGAGGCTCCTATAATTCACCCCTCCACTTT. Translation gives CASSGTGGSYNSPLHF.

Regarding this clone: Other DNA sequences of this sample code for an identical CDR3. V gene TRBV6-5 combines with J gene TRBJ1-5; D is unclear. The CDR3 runs to 13 residues. The V gene's germline CDR1 is MNHEY and CDR2 SVGAGI. Between the trimmed V and J ends, which lost 4 bases and 3 bases, there was a span of 7 bases. For the CDR3, the DNA is TGTGCCAGCAGTTCGAACTCCAATCAGCCCCAGCATTTT. Translation gives CASSSNSNQPQHF.

Only one count was recorded for this clone. The chain links TRBV29-1 to TRBJ1-4; the D gene is possibly TRBD1 (6 bases). The CDR3 has 14 residues. V lost 1 base and J 10 bases, leaving 16 bases between the germline ends. Germline V gene data show CDR1 as SQVTM and CDR2 as ANQGSEA. The CDR3 protein is CSVEAAQGGGKLFF. CDR3 DNA sequence: TGCAGCGTTGAAGCTGCACAGGGTGGTGGAAAACTGTTTTTT. The whole variable domain, remainder taken from reference TRBV29-1 and TRBJ1-4, is SAVISQKPSRDICQRGTSLTIQCQVDSQVTMMFWYRQQPGQSLTLIATANQGSEATYESGFVIDKFPISRPNLTFSTLTVSNMSPEDSSIYLCSVEAAQGGGKLFFGSGTQLSVL.

This chain joins TRBV30 and TRBJ1-1; tentatively, D is TRBD1 (6 bases). The CDR3 is 13 amino acids. Looked up from germline, CDR1 is GTSNPN and CDR2 is SVGIG (reference sequence). The V end lost 5 bases, the J end lost 0 bases, and 10 bases lay between the germline ends. The CDR3 loop is CAWEDSLNTEAFF. The DNA for the CDR3 is TGTGCCTGGGAGGACAGTCTGAACACTGAAGCTTTCTTT.

The chain joins TRBV3-1 (or the pseudogene TRBV3-2) to TRBJ2-3; 11 bases match TRBD2. Germline CDR1 LGHDT, CDR2 YNNKEL (reference sequence). This CDR3 comprises 18 residues. The V segment lost 0 bases and the J segment 1 base; nucleotides outside the gene matches: 6. CDR3 sequence: CASSQDRLAGGRTDTQYF. The CDR3 DNA sequence: TGTGCCAGCAGCCAAGATCGGCTAGCGGGGGGACGCACAGATACGCAGTATTTT.

This clone has a single count. The chain employs TRBV5-1 and TRBJ1-2; 11 bases map to TRBD1. V gave up 1 base and J gave up 3 bases; unmatched junction bases: 2. This CDR3 has 15 amino acids. Per the germline V gene, CDR1 is SGHRS and CDR2 is YFSETQ. The DNA for the CDR3 is TGCGCCAGCAGCTTGTGGGGACAGGGGGACTATGGCTACACCTTC. Residues: CASSLWGQGDYGYTF. The full variable domain, its missing parts supplied by reference TRBV5-1 and TRBJ1-2, is KAGVTQTPRYLIKTRGQQVTLSCSPISGHRSVSWYQQTPGQGLQFLFEYFSETQRNKGNFPGRFSGRQFSNSRSEMNVSTLELGDSALYLCASSLWGQGDYGYTFGSGTRLTVV.

V usage is TRBV4-1 and J usage is TRBJ2-7; TRBD1 aligns across 9 bases. Germline CDR1 is MGHRA and CDR2 is YSYEKL. This CDR3 is 15 amino acids long. J lost 3 bases, V lost 4 bases, and 7 bases had no gene match. In DNA form, the CDR3 reads TGCGCCAGCAGCCTTTGGACAGGGGCGATCTACGAGCAGTACTTC. This sequence encodes CASSLWTGAIYEQYF.

A note on this clone: Other DNA sequences from this sample encode an identical CDR3 as well. The V gene is TRBV9, the J gene TRBJ2-7; perhaps TRBD2 as D (6 bases). The CDR3 has 14 residues. V gave up 0 bases and J gave up 3 bases, with 10 bases separating them. Germline assignment: CDR1 SGDLS and CDR2 YYNGEE. CDR3 sequence (DNA): TGTGCCAGCAGCGTAGGGGGGGTGAGCTACGAGCAGTACTTC. Translated: CASSVGGVSYEQYF.

The chain has TRBV15 and TRBJ2-5; D is possibly TRBD2 (5 bases). Germline assignment: CDR1 LNHNV and CDR2 YYDKDF (reference sequence). V was clipped by 1 base and J by 4 bases, with 7 bases between them. The CDR3 consists of 13 residues. As DNA, the CDR3 is TGTGCCACCAGCAGAGGAGGGATAGAGACCCAGTACTTC. It is translated as CATSRGGIETQYF.

The genes are TRBV14 and TRBJ2-1, with 13 bases that match TRBD2. Germline V gene sequence: CDR1 SGHDN, CDR2 FVKESK. V trimming: 4 bases; J trimming: 8 bases; junction bases outside the gene matches: 8. This CDR3 is built from 16 residues. CDR3 region: CASSPLLAGGFDEQFF. As DNA, the CDR3 is TGTGCCAGCAGCCCGTTACTAGCGGGGGGGTTTGATGAGCAGTTCTTC.

This clone was seen a single time. V and J are TRBV7-6 and TRBJ2-2, with no clear D. There are 12 residues in the CDR3. V lost 7 bases and J lost 3, with 6 bases in between. Germline V lookup: CDR1 SGHVS, CDR2 FNYEAQ. The CDR3 DNA reads TGTGCCAGCACCCCGGACACCGGGGAGCTGTTTTTT. Protein sequence: CASTPDTGELFF.

As concerns this clone: This sample includes further DNA sequences coding for the same CDR3. The rearrangement links TRBV29-1 to TRBJ1-1, with 8 bases aligning to TRBD1. J lost 4 bases, V lost 6 bases, and 4 bases had no gene match. CDR1 is SQVTM and CDR2 is ANQGSEA in the germline V gene. This CDR3 is 12 amino acids long. CDR3 DNA sequence: TGCAGCGTGGACAGGGTAGGCACTGAAGCTTTCTTT. It translates to CSVDRVGTEAFF. Variable domain in full (rest from reference TRBV29-1 and TRBJ1-1): SAVISQKPSRDICQRGTSLTIQCQVDSQVTMMFWYRQQPGQSLTLIATANQGSEATYESGFVIDKFPISRPNLTFSTLTVSNMSPEDSSIYLCSVDRVGTEAFFGQGTRLTVV.

The J gene is TRBJ2-7, the V gene TRBV7-9; D gene ambiguous. V lost 5 bases, J lost 6 bases, and 17 bases lay in between. The CDR3 is 14 amino acids. The germline gives CDR1 SEHNR, CDR2 FQNEAQ (reference sequence). The CDR3: CASSPSGPPGEQYF. CDR3 in DNA: TGTGCCAGCAGCCCTAGTGGTCCTCCGGGCGAGCAGTACTTC.

The V gene is TRBV7-9, the J gene TRBJ2-1; D is possibly TRBD2 (7 bases). This CDR3 contains 12 residues. CDR1 is SEHNR and CDR2 is FQNEAQ in the germline V gene (reference sequence). V was trimmed by 6 bases and J by 9 bases, leaving 12 bases between them. CDR3 sequence reads: CASSSGGSEQFF. The CDR3 DNA follows: TGTGCCAGCAGTTCGGGGGGCAGTGAGCAGTTCTTC.

The genes are TRBV18 and TRBJ2-2; 11 positions match TRBD2. From germline, CDR1 is KGHSH and CDR2 LQKENI. The V and J ends lost 6 bases and 2 bases, in that order; junction bases with no gene match: 8. The CDR3 is 17 amino acids. The CDR3 spells CASSKTSGGHNTGELFF. CDR3 bases: TGTGCCAGCTCCAAAACTAGCGGGGGCCACAACACCGGGGAGCTGTTTTTT.

This chain joins TRBV13 and TRBJ1-2, with 8 bases that match TRBD1. CDR1 and CDR2 from the germline V gene are PRHDT and FYEKMQ (reference sequence). J gave up 6 bases and V 0 bases, and 3 bases lay outside the gene matches. The length of the CDR3 is 14 residues. The CDR3 DNA is TGTGCCAGCAGCTTAGGTCAGGGGGCGGATGGCTACACCTTC. Its translation is CASSLGQGADGYTF.

This rearrangement joins TRBV28 to TRBJ1-2, with 12 bases fitting TRBD1. V shed 4 bases and J 8 bases; nucleotides not matched to a gene: 2. This CDR3 is 13 amino acids long. Germline CDR1 is MDHEN and CDR2 is SYDVKM. The CDR3 DNA sequence: TGTGCCAGCAGTTCCGGGACAGGGGGCGGCTACACCTTC. It specifies CASSSGTGGGYTF.

This clone was recorded once. This chain connects TRBV5-4 to TRBJ2-5; TRBD2 matches 13 bases. CDR3 length equals 16 residues. The V and J ends lost 0 bases and 5 bases, in that order; junction bases with no gene match: 4. Looked up from germline, CDR1 is SGHNT and CDR2 is YYREEE (reference sequence). The CDR3 is CASSLGLAGGKETQYF. The CDR3 nucleotides are TGTGCCAGCAGCTTGGGACTAGCGGGGGGCAAGGAGACCCAGTACTTC.

The rearrangement links TRBV28 to TRBJ1-5, with D possibly TRBD1 on 5 matching bases. The germline V gene encodes CDR1 MDHEN and CDR2 SYDVKM. Deletions cut 6 bases from V and 4 bases from J, with 13 bases between. There are 14 residues in the CDR3. The CDR3 DNA reads as TGTGCCAGCAGGGAAGGACATTCTAATCAGCCCCAGCATTTT. Protein: CASREGHSNQPQHF.

The J gene is TRBJ2-2, the V gene TRBV9; TRBD2 might be the D (5 bases). The germline V gene encodes CDR1 SGDLS and CDR2 YYNGEE. The length of the CDR3 is 17 residues. V was shortened by 1 base and J by 0 bases, with 13 bases between the two germline ends. The DNA of the CDR3 is TGTGCCAGCAGCGTACTTCCGGGGTTCGCGAACACCGGGGAGCTGTTTTTT. Protein sequence: CASSVLPGFANTGELFF.

The V gene is TRBV6-5, the J gene TRBJ1-2; weak D call: TRBD1 (6 bases). CDR1 and CDR2 (germline): MNHEY, SVGAGI. This CDR3 is 15 amino acids long. V dropped 6 bases and J dropped 4 bases, with 18 bases sitting between them. DNA of the CDR3: TGTGCCAGCAGACATCAAGGACAGAAGATCTATGGCTACACCTTC. This encodes CASRHQGQKIYGYTF.

This chain links TRBV18 with TRBJ1-1; D perhaps matches TRBD1 (5 bases). V shed 0 bases and J shed 2 bases, with 16 bases lying between them. Germline V CDR1 and CDR2: KGHSH, LQKENI. The CDR3 sequence is 17 residues long. CDR3 region: CASSPPIAGRGNTEAFF. CDR3 nucleotide sequence: TGTGCCAGCTCACCACCGATTGCGGGGCGTGGAAACACTGAAGCTTTCTTT.

The rearrangement links TRBV11-2 to TRBJ1-1, with TRBD1 as a possible D gene (5 bases). V lost 4 bases to trimming and J lost 3 bases, with 15 bases between them. This CDR3 comprises 15 residues. CDR1 is SGHAT and CDR2 is FQNNGV in the germline V gene. The CDR3: CASSSGTLGDTEAFF. CDR3 nucleotides: TGTGCCAGCAGCTCGGGGACTTTGGGGGACACTGAAGCTTTCTTT. The full variable domain, completed using reference TRBV11-2 and TRBJ1-1, is EAGVAQSPRYKIIEKRQSVAFWCNPISGHATLYWYQQILGQGPKLLIQFQNNGVVDDSQLPKDRFSAERLKGVDSTLKIQPAKLEDSAVYLCASSSGTLGDTEAFFGQGTRLTVV.

The chain has TRBV5-4 and TRBJ2-5; D perhaps matches TRBD1 (8 bases). Germline CDR1 and CDR2: SGHNT and YYREEE (reference sequence). V was shortened by 0 bases and J by 5 bases, with 17 bases between the two germline ends. The CDR3 has 16 amino acids. CDR3 loop: CASSLAGRGRGETQYF. The CDR3 DNA sequence: TGTGCCAGCAGCTTGGCGGGCAGGGGGCGGGGGGAGACCCAGTACTTC.

V usage is TRBV7-9 and J usage is TRBJ2-3; TRBD1 matches at 7 bases. CDR3 length: 14 residues. Germline V gene sequence: CDR1 SEHNR, CDR2 FQNEAQ (reference sequence). Unmatched junction bases numbered 4, after V lost 5 bases and J lost 2 bases. The CDR3 sequence: CASSPTGVTDTQYF. The CDR3 DNA reads TGTGCCAGCAGCCCCACAGGGGTCACAGATACGCAGTATTTT.